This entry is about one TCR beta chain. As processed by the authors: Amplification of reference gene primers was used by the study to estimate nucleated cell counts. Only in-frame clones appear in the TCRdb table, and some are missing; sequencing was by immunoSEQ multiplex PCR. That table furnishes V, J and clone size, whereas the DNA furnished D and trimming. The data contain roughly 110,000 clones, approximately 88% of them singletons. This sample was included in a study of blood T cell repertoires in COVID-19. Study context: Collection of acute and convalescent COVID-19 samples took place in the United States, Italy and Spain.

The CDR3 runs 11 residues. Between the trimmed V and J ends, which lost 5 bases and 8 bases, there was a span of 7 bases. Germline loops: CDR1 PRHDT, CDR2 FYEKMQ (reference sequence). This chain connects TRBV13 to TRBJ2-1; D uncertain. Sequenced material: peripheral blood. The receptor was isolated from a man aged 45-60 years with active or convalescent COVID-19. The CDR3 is CASSAYDEQFF. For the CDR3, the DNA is TGTGCCAGCAGCGCCTATGATGAGCAGTTCTTC.